There are many counts of the clone carrying this T cell receptor (beta chain). Its cognate antigen is unknown. These data come from a study of glioma-infiltrating T cells. Regarding the study as a whole: Gliomas, especially low-grade, showed above-expected tissue-blood divergence; non-neoplastic patients showed below. Only very few CDR3 sequences appeared in both tissue and blood.

TCR alpha and beta CDR3 regions were amplified from RNA using iRepertoire nested multiplex PCR. One-step reverse transcription and amplification started from about 100-400 ng of tissue mRNA or PBMC total RNA. TCRdb fed the multiplex PCR reads into MiXCR, producing one record per CDR3 protein. The sample has around 190,000 distinct CDR3 sequences; around 42% are singletons. The CDR3 spans 16 residues. Germline CDR1 reads MNHEY; CDR2 reads SMNVEV (reference sequence). Deletions cut 2 bases from V and 7 bases from J, with 20 bases between. Sequenced material: glioma tissue, nonneoplastic brain tissue, or PBMCs (not recorded which). The sequence was obtained from a human donor with low-grade glioma or glioblastoma, undergoing nonglioma brain surgery, or in good health (not recorded which). The V and J genes are TRBV27 and TRBJ2-5, with a weak D call TRBD2 (8 bases). This CDR3 is CASSLITPGGGVTQYF. In DNA form, the CDR3 reads TGTGCCAGCAGTTTAATCACCCCGGGAGGGGGCGTGACCCAGTACTTC.